The T cell receptor beta chain described here comes from a study of blood T cell repertoires in COVID-19. Germline V gene data show CDR1 as SGHNT and CDR2 as YENEEA. The CDR3 covers 12 residues. V lost 5 bases and J lost 6, with 9 bases in between. TCRdb's table, derived via immunoSEQ multiplex PCR, lists solely in-frame clones and lacks some. The sample lists over 250,000 clones; 83% were seen once. J is TRBJ2-3 and V is TRBV11-3; possible D gene TRBD1, 5 bases. The origin of this receptor is a woman aged 45-65 years who had recovered from COVID-19. The specimen was peripheral blood. The chain's CDR3 is CASSKGPDTQYF. The CDR3, as DNA: TGTGCCAGCAGCAAGGGGCCGGATACGCAGTATTTT. Full variable domain (missing parts from reference TRBV11-3 and TRBJ2-3): EAGVVQSPRYKIIEKKQPVAFWCNPISGHNTLYWYLQNLGQGPELLIRYENEEAVDDSQLPKDRFSAERLKGVDSTLKIQPAELGDSAVYLCASSKGPDTQYFGPGTRLTVL.